Below are 25 T cell receptor beta chains sequenced from a single sample in a study of T cell responses to AZD1222 COVID-19 vaccine. Clones were read by immunoSEQ multiplex PCR, and TCRdb kept only the in-frame ones, dropping some. The data hold 80,000 to 95,000 clones, with around 73% observed a single time. Sample: peripheral blood, taken on day 0 of AZD1222 vaccination. The receptors derive from an adult in good health.

The chain is built from TRBV28 and TRBJ1-6; 8 bases match TRBD1. CDR3 length equals 14 residues. Germline CDR1 is MDHEN and CDR2 is SYDVKM. Germline trimming cut 6 bases from V and 8 bases from J; bases unmatched to any gene: 6. The CDR3 DNA is TGTGCCAGCAGCCAAGCAGGGGGCGATTCACCCCTCCACTTT. Amino acid sequence: CASSQAGGDSPLHF.

V gene TRBV2 combines with J gene TRBJ2-3; D not resolved. Looked up from germline, CDR1 is SNHLY and CDR2 is FYNNEI. This CDR3 spans 14 amino acids. The ends were cut back, 4 bases at V and 2 bases at J, with 10 bases in the middle. As DNA, the CDR3 is TGTGCCAGCAGTGGTTGGACCTCCACAGATACGCAGTATTTT. It translates to CASSGWTSTDTQYF.

J is TRBJ1-1 and V is TRBV18, with 7 bases fitting TRBD1. The CDR3 has 13 residues. Germline values: CDR1 KGHSH, CDR2 LQKENI. Trimming removed 5 bases from V and 4 bases from J; junction bases left unmatched: 4. CDR3 DNA sequence: TGTGCCAGCTCATCAGGGACAGCCACTGAAGCTTTCTTT. It codes for CASSSGTATEAFF. Full variable domain (missing parts from reference TRBV18 and TRBJ1-1): NAGVMQNPRHLVRRRGQEARLRCSPMKGHSHVYWYRQLPEEGLKFMVYLQKENIIDESGMPKERFSAEFPKEGPSILRIQQVVRGDSAAYFCASSSGTATEAFFGQGTRLTVV.

The chain recombines TRBV18 with TRBJ2-7; 7 positions match TRBD2. Germline loops: CDR1 KGHSH, CDR2 LQKENI. V was clipped by 3 bases and J by 1 base; unmatched bases: 0. This CDR3 region has 13 residues. The CDR3 DNA reads TGTGCCAGCTCACCCGGGGGGTCCTACGAGCAGTACTTC. Translated: CASSPGGSYEQYF.

The sample holds one count of this clone. This chain links TRBV3-1 (or the pseudogene TRBV3-2) with TRBJ1-4; TRBD1 is a possible D gene (5 bases). CDR3 length: 16 amino acids. Germline-derived CDR1 and CDR2 are LGHDT and YNNKEL (reference sequence). The ends were cut back, 4 bases at V and 8 bases at J, with 20 bases in the middle. CDR3 region: CASSLRQSLSSEKLFF. DNA of the CDR3: TGTGCCAGCAGCCTTCGACAGTCCCTTTCTAGCGAAAAACTGTTTTTT.

The V gene is TRBV29-1, the J gene TRBJ1-4; D remains unclear. This CDR3 is 13 amino acids long. CDR1 and CDR2 from the germline V gene are SQVTM and ANQGSEA. Trimming shortened V by 3 bases and J by 6 bases, and 11 bases separated the two germline ends. In DNA form, the CDR3 reads TGCAGCGTTGACCTCACCCCCGATGAAAAACTGTTTTTT. Translating gives CSVDLTPDEKLFF. The full variable domain, completed using reference TRBV29-1 and TRBJ1-4, is SAVISQKPSRDICQRGTSLTIQCQVDSQVTMMFWYRQQPGQSLTLIATANQGSEATYESGFVIDKFPISRPNLTFSTLTVSNMSPEDSSIYLCSVDLTPDEKLFFGSGTQLSVL.

The chain has TRBV7-2 and TRBJ2-1; 10 positions match TRBD1. Trimming at V came to 5 bases and at J to 6 bases, leaving 7 bases not matched to a gene. The CDR3 sequence is 15 residues long. Per the germline V gene, CDR1 is SGHTA and CDR2 is FQGNSA. Written as DNA, the CDR3 is TGTGCCAGCAGCACTTGGACAGGGGGAGGCAATGAGCAGTTCTTC. Its translation: CASSTWTGGGNEQFF.

The V and J genes are TRBV5-1 and TRBJ2-6, with TRBD1 matching 10 bases. This CDR3 has 14 residues. With 7 bases clipped from V and 3 bases from J, the junction kept 1 base outside the gene matches. Germline V gene lookup returns CDR1 SGHRS and CDR2 YFSETQ. CDR3 DNA: TGCGCCAGCGGGACAGGGGTTGGGGCCAACGTCCTGACTTTC. Protein product: CASGTGVGANVLTF.

This chain uses TRBV20-1 with TRBJ2-7; D may be TRBD2 (5 bases). This CDR3 has 11 residues. V lost 4 bases, J lost 7 bases, and 11 bases lay in between. CDR1 is DFQATT, CDR2 SNEGSKA, per germline (reference sequence). The CDR3: CSATTSLEQYF. CDR3 sequence (DNA): TGCAGTGCTACTACTAGTCTGGAGCAGTACTTC.

The J gene is TRBJ1-1, the V gene TRBV6-5, with a tentative D call TRBD1 (5 bases). This CDR3 has 14 residues. Trimming removed 6 bases from V and 4 bases from J, with 15 bases in between. Germline lookup yields CDR1 MNHEY and CDR2 SVGAGI. The CDR3 is CASRRGPGGTEAFF. CDR3 sequence (DNA): TGTGCCAGCAGGAGGGGACCGGGGGGCACTGAAGCTTTCTTT.

The CDR3 region has the DNA TGTGCCAGCAGCATCAGGGGGATCGGAAACACCATATATTTT. The encoded protein is CASSIRGIGNTIYF. The chain employs TRBV7-9 and TRBJ1-3, with 7 bases aligning to TRBD1. Germline CDR1 SEHNR, CDR2 FQNEAQ (reference sequence). After removal of 5 bases from V and 4 bases from J, the junction contained 5 bases not matched to a gene. CDR3 length equals 14 residues.

This clone occurred once. The V and J genes are TRBV19 and TRBJ1-2; 7 bases are shared with TRBD1. J lost 3 bases, V lost 2 bases, and 6 bases had no gene match. Germline loops: CDR1 LNHDA, CDR2 SQIVND (reference sequence). This CDR3 region has 15 residues. The CDR3, as DNA: TGTGCCAGTAGTATACCGAGAGGGGGCGACTATGGCTACACCTTC. Its protein product is CASSIPRGGDYGYTF.

This chain joins TRBV2 and TRBJ2-3; TRBD2 matches at 8 bases. The trim removed 5 bases at V and 8 bases at J, leaving 12 bases unmatched. The CDR3 consists of 15 residues. From germline, CDR1 is SNHLY and CDR2 FYNNEI. CDR3 amino acids: CASSQLAVPGGTQYF. The CDR3 DNA follows: TGTGCCAGCAGTCAACTAGCGGTTCCCGGTGGTACGCAGTATTTT.

The rearrangement uses TRBV4-1 and TRBJ2-2, with TRBD1 matching over 9 bases. The CDR3 totals 16 residues. Looked up from germline, CDR1 is MGHRA and CDR2 is YSYEKL. The V and J ends lost 2 bases and 5 bases, in that order; junction bases with no gene match: 6. The CDR3 sequence is CASSQKDRGETGELFF. The CDR3 region has the DNA TGCGCCAGCAGCCAAAAGGACAGGGGCGAAACCGGGGAGCTGTTTTTT.

Only a few counts were recorded for this clone. This chain joins TRBV28 and TRBJ2-7; D is uncertain. Germline V gene sequence: CDR1 MDHEN, CDR2 SYDVKM. The CDR3 extends over 11 amino acids. The ends were cut back, 4 bases at V and 12 bases at J, with 13 bases in the middle. The DNA for the CDR3 is TGTGCCAGCAGTTCCACTGGCAGTTGGTACTTC. Amino acids: CASSSTGSWYF.

This clone was found once. V is TRBV5-6 and J is TRBJ1-5; the D is unclear. V shed 2 bases and J shed 5 bases, with 8 bases lying between them. This CDR3 region has 13 residues. CDR1 is SGHDT and CDR2 is YYEEEE in the germline V gene. CDR3: CASSFRKDQPQHF. In DNA form, the CDR3 reads TGTGCCAGCAGCTTTAGAAAGGATCAGCCCCAGCATTTT.

This chain links TRBV19 with TRBJ2-3; TRBD1 might be the D (5 bases). The CDR3 covers 14 residues. Germline CDR1 reads LNHDA; CDR2 reads SQIVND (reference sequence). Trimming took 4 bases from V and 1 from J, leaving 9 bases between them. DNA of the CDR3: TGTGCCAGTAGTAGGGTCAGGGGCACAGATACGCAGTATTTT. The encoded protein is CASSRVRGTDTQYF.

The chain has TRBV7-9 and TRBJ2-5; D gene unclear. The germline CDR1 and CDR2 sequences are SEHNR and FQNEAQ (reference sequence). The V end was cut by 1 base, the J end by 5 bases, with 8 bases between. CDR3 length equals 13 residues. CDR3 sequence: CASSLDPVETQYF. Written as DNA, the CDR3 is TGTGCCAGCAGCTTAGACCCAGTGGAGACCCAGTACTTC.

By proportion, this clone is medium-sized. This chain links TRBV28 with TRBJ2-7; D gene uncertain. CDR3 size: 13 residues. Germline lookup yields CDR1 MDHEN and CDR2 SYDVKM. V was shortened by 4 bases and J by 4 bases, with 11 bases between the two germline ends. The CDR3 sequence is CASSSHHAYEQYF. As DNA, the CDR3 is TGTGCCAGCAGTTCCCACCATGCTTACGAGCAGTACTTC. The whole variable domain, filled in from reference TRBV28 and TRBJ2-7, reads DVKVTQSSRYLVKRTGEKVFLECVQDMDHENMFWYRQDPGLGLRLIYFSYDVKMKEKGDIPEGYSVSREKKERFSLILESASTNQTSMYLCASSSHHAYEQYFGPGTRLTVT.

This chain uses TRBV6-5 with TRBJ1-1; tentative D call: TRBD1 (6 bases). Per the germline V gene, CDR1 is MNHEY and CDR2 is SVGAGI. V lost 2 bases and J lost 10, with 20 bases in between. The CDR3 loop spans 15 amino acids. CDR3 nucleotides: TGTGCCAGCAGTTACGACTGGGGGCGCAGGTTGGTAGCTTTCTTT. This sequence encodes CASSYDWGRRLVAFF.

This chain links TRBV5-5 with TRBJ1-5, with 8 positions matching TRBD1. CDR3 length: 16 residues. J was trimmed by 5 bases and V by 4 bases; bases with no gene match: 11. The germline gives CDR1 SGHKS, CDR2 YYEKEE (reference sequence). This CDR3 is CASSPWTGWDHQPQHF. The CDR3 nucleotides read TGTGCCAGCAGCCCGTGGACAGGGTGGGATCATCAGCCCCAGCATTTT.

This clone has just one count. The chain is built from TRBV7-2 and TRBJ2-7; perhaps TRBD1 as D (5 bases). Germline V gene data show CDR1 as SGHTA and CDR2 as FQGNSA. V shed 5 bases and J shed 2 bases, with 13 bases lying between them. The CDR3 covers 14 residues. In nucleotides, the CDR3 is TGTGCCAGCAGCACGAGGACACCCACCTACGAGCAGTACTTC. It yields the protein CASSTRTPTYEQYF.

The chain employs TRBV6-5 and TRBJ2-7, with D perhaps matching TRBD1 or TRBD2 (5 bases each). The CDR3 runs 15 residues. The V and J ends lost 2 bases and 0 bases respectively, with 11 bases between them. Germline loops: CDR1 MNHEY, CDR2 SVGAGI. The CDR3 sequence: CASSYVSGLSYEQYF. CDR3 coding DNA: TGTGCCAGCAGTTACGTTTCGGGGCTCTCCTACGAGCAGTACTTC.

The chain uses TRBV12-5 and TRBJ2-7, with 13 bases lining up with TRBD2. This CDR3 is built from 16 residues. In germline, CDR1 is LGHNT, CDR2 FRNRAP. The junction had 8 bases not matched to a gene; V was cut back by 5 bases and J by 4 bases. CDR3 nucleotide sequence: TGTGCTAGTGGTCCGAAGACTAGCGGGAGGTTGTACGAGCAGTACTTC. Its protein product is CASGPKTSGRLYEQYF.

The chain combines TRBV18 with TRBJ2-3, with D possibly being TRBD1 (6 bases). This CDR3 contains 13 residues. Deletions cut 1 base from V and 6 bases from J, with 8 bases between. Looked up from germline, CDR1 is KGHSH and CDR2 is LQKENI. This chain's CDR3 is CASSPLQGDTQYF. DNA for the CDR3: TGTGCCAGCTCACCACTGCAGGGGGATACGCAGTATTTT. Full variable domain (remainder filled in from reference TRBV18 and TRBJ2-3): NAGVMQNPRHLVRRRGQEARLRCSPMKGHSHVYWYRQLPEEGLKFMVYLQKENIIDESGMPKERFSAEFPKEGPSILRIQQVVRGDSAAYFCASSPLQGDTQYFGPGTRLTVL.